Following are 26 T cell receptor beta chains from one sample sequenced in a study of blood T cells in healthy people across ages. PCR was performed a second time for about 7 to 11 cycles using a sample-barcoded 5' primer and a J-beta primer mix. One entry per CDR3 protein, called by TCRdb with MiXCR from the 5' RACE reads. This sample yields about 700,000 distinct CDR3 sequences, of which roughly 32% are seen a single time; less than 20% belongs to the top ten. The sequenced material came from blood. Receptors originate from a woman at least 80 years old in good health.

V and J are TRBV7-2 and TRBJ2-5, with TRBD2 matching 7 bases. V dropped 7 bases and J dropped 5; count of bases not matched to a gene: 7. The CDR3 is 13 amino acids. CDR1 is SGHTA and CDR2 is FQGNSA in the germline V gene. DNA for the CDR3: TGTGCCAGCAACTGGGGGGGTTCGGAGACCCAGTACTTC. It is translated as CASNWGGSETQYF.

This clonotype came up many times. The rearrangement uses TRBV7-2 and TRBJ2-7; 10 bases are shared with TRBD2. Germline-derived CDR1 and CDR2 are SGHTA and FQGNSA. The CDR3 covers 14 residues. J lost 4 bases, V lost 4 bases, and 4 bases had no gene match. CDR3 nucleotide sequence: TGTGCCAGCAGCTCACTAGCGGGGAATTACGAGCAGTACTTC. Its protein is CASSSLAGNYEQYF.

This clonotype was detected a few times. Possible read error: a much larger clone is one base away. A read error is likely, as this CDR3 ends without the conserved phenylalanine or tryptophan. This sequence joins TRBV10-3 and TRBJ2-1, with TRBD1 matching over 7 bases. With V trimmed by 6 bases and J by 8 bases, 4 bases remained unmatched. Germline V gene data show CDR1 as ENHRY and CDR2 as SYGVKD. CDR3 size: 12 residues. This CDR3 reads CAIRDQGDEQFV. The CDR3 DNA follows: TGTGCCATCAGAGATCAGGGGGATGAGCAGTTCGTC.

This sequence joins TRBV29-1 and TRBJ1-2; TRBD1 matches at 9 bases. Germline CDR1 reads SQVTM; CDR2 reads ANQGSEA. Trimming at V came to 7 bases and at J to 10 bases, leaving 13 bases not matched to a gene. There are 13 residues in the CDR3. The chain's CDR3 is CSAEGGQGSDYTF. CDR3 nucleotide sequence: TGCAGCGCCGAGGGCGGACAGGGGTCGGACTACACCTTC.

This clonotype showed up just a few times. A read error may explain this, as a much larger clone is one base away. CDR3 nucleotides: TGTGCCAGCAGCCCGGGACAGCATAATTCACCCCTCCACTTT. It is translated as CASSPGQHNSPLHF. This chain connects TRBV7-2 to TRBJ1-6; 7 nucleotides line up with TRBD1. The CDR3 loop spans 14 amino acids. Germline CDR1 and CDR2: SGHTA and FQGNSA. V dropped 5 bases and J dropped 5; count of bases not matched to a gene: 3.

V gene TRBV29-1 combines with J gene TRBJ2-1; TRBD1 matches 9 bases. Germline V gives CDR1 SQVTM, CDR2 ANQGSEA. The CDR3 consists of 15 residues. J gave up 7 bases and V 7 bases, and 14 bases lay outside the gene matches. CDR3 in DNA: TGCAGCGCCTCCGGGACAGGGAGGACAAGGAATGAGCAGTTCTTC. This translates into CSASGTGRTRNEQFF.

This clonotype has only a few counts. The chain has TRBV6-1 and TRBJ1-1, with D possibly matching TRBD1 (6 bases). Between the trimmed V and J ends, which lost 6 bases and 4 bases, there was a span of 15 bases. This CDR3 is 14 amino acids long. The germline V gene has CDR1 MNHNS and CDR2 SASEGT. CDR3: CASRNRVEGTEAFF. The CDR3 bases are TGTGCCAGCAGGAACAGGGTTGAGGGCACTGAAGCTTTCTTT.

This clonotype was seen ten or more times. CDR3 sequence (DNA): TGCAGTGCTAAATGGGGGGCCCGCGGAGATACGCAGTATTTT. Translating gives CSAKWGARGDTQYF. This chain links TRBV20-1 with TRBJ2-3; D tentatively reads TRBD1 or TRBD2 (6 bases each). Per germline, CDR1 DFQATT and CDR2 SNEGSKA (reference sequence). The CDR3 length is 14 residues. V lost 4 bases and J lost 5, with 16 bases in between.

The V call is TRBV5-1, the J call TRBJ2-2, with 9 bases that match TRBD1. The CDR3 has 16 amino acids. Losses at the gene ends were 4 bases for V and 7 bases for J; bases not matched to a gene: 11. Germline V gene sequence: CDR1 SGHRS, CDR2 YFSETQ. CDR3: CASSAEQGAPGGELFF. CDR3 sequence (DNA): TGCGCCAGCAGCGCCGAACAGGGGGCACCGGGCGGGGAGCTGTTTTTT.

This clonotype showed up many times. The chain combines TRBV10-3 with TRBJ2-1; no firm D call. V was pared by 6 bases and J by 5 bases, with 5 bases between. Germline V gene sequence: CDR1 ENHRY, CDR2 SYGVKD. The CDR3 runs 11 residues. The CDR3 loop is CAIRENNEQFF. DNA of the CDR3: TGTGCCATCAGAGAAAACAATGAGCAGTTCTTC.

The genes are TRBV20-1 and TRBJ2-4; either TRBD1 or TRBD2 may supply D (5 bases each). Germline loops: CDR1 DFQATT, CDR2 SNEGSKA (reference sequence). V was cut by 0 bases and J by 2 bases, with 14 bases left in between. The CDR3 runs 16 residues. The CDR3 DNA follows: TGCAGTGCTAGAGATCTCCGGGGCCTGACCAAAAACATTCAGTACTTC. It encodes CSARDLRGLTKNIQYF.

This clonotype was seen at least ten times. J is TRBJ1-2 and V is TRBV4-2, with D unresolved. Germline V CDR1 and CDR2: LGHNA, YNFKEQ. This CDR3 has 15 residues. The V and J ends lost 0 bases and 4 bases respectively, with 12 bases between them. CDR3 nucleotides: TGTGCCAGCAGCCAAGATCAGGCGGATCTCTATGGCTACACCTTC. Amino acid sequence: CASSQDQADLYGYTF.

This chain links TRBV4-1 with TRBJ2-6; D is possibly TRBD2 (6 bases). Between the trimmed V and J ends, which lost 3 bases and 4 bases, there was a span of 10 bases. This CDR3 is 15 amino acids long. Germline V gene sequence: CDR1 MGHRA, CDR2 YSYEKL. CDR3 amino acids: CASSQPGAGANVLTF. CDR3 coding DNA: TGCGCCAGCAGCCAGCCGGGAGCGGGGGCCAACGTCCTGACTTTC.

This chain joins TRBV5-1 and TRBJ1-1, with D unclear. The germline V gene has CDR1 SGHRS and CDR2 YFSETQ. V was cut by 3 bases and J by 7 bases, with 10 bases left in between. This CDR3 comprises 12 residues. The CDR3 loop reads CASSSGGNEAFF. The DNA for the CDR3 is TGCGCCAGCAGCTCCGGAGGGAATGAAGCTTTCTTT. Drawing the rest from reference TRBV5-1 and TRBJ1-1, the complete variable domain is KAGVTQTPRYLIKTRGQQVTLSCSPISGHRSVSWYQQTPGQGLQFLFEYFSETQRNKGNFPGRFSGRQFSNSRSEMNVSTLELGDSALYLCASSSGGNEAFFGQGTRLTVV.

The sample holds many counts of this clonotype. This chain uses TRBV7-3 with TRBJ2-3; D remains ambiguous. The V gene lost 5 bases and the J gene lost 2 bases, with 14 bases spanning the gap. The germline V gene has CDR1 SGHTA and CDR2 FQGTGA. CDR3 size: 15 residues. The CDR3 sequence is CASSLVGDLTDTQYF. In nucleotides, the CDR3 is TGTGCCAGCAGCCTTGTCGGAGACCTCACAGATACGCAGTATTTT.

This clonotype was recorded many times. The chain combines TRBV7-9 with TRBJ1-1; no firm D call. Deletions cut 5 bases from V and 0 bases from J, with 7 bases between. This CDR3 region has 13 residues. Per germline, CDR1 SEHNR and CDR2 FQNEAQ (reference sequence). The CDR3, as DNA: TGTGCCAGCAGCGTTTCATTGAACACTGAAGCTTTCTTT. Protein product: CASSVSLNTEAFF.

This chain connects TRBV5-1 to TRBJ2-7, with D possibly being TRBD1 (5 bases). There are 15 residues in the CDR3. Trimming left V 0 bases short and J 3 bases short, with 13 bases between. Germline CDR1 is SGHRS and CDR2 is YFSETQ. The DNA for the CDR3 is TGCGCCAGCAGCTTGGCCGTCGACAGTGGCTACGAGCAGTACTTC. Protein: CASSLAVDSGYEQYF.

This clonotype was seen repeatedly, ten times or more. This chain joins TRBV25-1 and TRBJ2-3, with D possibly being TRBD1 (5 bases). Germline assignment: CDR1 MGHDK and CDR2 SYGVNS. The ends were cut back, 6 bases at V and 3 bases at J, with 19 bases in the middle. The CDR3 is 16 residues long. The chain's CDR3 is CASRPNTGFGTDTQYF. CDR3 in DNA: TGTGCCAGCAGACCCAACACAGGATTTGGGACAGATACGCAGTATTTT. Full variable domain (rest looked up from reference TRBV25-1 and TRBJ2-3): EADIYQTPRYLVIGTGKKITLECSQTMGHDKMYWYQQDPGMELHLIHYSYGVNSTEKGDLSSESTVSRIRTEHFPLTLESARPSHTSQYLCASRPNTGFGTDTQYFGPGTRLTVL.

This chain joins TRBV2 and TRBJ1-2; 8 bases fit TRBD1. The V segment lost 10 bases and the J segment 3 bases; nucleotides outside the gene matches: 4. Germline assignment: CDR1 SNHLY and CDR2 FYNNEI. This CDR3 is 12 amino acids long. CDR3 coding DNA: TGTGCCATCGGACAGGGATACTATGGCTACACCTTC. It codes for CAIGQGYYGYTF.

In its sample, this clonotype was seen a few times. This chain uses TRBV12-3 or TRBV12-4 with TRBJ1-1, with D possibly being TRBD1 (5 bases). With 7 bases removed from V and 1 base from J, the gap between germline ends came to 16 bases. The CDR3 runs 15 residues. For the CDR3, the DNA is TGTGCCAGCACTCATCGTGGGGGGAAGAACACTGAAGCTTTCTTT. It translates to CASTHRGGKNTEAFF.

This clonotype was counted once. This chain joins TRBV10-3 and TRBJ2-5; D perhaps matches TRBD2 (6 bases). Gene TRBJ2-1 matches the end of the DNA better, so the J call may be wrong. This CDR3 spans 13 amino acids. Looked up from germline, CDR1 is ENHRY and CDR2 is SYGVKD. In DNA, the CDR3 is TGTGCCATCAGTGAGTCCGTGCGGGACCAGCAGTTCTTC. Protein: CAISESVRDQQFF.

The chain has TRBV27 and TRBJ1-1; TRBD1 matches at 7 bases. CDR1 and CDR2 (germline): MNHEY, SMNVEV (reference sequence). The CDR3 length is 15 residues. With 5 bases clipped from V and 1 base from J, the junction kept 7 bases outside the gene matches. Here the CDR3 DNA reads TGTGCCAGCAGTCCCCGGACAGGCAGGAACACTGAAGCTTTCTTT. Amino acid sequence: CASSPRTGRNTEAFF.

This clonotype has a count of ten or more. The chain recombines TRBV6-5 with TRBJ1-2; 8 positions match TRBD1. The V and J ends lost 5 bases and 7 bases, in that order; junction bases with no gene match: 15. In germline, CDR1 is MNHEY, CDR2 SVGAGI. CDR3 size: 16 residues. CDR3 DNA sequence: TGTGCCAGCAGTCGCCCCACAGGGGGGATACCCCGTGGCTACACCTTC. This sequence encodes CASSRPTGGIPRGYTF.

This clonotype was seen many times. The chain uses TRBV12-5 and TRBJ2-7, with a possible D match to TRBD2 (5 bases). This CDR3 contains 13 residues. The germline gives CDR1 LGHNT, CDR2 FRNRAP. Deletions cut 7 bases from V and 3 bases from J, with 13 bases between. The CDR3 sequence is CASALTEDYEQYF. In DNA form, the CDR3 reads TGTGCTAGTGCCTTAACGGAGGACTACGAGCAGTACTTC.

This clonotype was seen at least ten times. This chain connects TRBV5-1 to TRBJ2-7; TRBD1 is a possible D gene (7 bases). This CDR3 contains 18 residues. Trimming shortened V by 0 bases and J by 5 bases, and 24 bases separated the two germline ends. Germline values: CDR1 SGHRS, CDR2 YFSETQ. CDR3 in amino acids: CASSLDAQGGRLVHEQYF. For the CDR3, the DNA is TGCGCCAGCAGCTTGGACGCGCAGGGGGGCCGTTTAGTCCACGAGCAGTACTTC. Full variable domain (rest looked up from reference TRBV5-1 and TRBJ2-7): KAGVTQTPRYLIKTRGQQVTLSCSPISGHRSVSWYQQTPGQGLQFLFEYFSETQRNKGNFPGRFSGRQFSNSRSEMNVSTLELGDSALYLCASSLDAQGGRLVHEQYFGPGTRLTVT.

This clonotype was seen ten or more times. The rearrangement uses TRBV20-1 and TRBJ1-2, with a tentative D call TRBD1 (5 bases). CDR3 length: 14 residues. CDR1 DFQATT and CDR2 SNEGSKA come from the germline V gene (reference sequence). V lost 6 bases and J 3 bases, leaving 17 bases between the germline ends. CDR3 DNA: TGCAGTGCCCTCTTGGGGCAGACGTACTATGGCTACACCTTC. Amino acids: CSALLGQTYYGYTF.